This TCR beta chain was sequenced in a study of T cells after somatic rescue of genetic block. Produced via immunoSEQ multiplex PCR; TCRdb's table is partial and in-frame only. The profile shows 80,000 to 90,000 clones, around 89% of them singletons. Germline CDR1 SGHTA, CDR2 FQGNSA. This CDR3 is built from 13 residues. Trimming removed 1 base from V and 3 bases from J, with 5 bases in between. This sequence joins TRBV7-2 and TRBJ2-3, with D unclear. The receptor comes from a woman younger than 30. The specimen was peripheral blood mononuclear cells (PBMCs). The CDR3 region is CASSLDRTDTQYF. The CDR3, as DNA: TGTGCCAGCAGCTTAGATCGGACAGATACGCAGTATTTT.